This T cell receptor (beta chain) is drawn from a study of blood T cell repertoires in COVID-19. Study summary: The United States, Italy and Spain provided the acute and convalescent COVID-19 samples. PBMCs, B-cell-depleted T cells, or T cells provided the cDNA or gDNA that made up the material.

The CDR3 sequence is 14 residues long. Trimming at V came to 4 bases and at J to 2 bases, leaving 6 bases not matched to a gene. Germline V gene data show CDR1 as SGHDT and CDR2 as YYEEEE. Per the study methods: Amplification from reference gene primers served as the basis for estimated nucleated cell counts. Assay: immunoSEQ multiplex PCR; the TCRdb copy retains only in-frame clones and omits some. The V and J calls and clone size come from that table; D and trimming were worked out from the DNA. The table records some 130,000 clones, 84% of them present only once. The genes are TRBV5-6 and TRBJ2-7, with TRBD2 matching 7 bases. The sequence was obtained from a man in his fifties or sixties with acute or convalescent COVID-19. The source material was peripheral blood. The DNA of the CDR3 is TGTGCCAGCAGCAATCTTCGGGGGGCCTACGAGCAGTACTTC. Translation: CASSNLRGAYEQYF.